This T cell receptor beta chain was obtained from a study of control samples from healthy donors and cancer patients. Only in-frame clones appear in the TCRdb table, and some are missing; sequencing was by immunoSEQ multiplex PCR. The table lists about 140,000 clones, roughly 92% of them singletons. This clonotype was sampled from a man aged 35-49 years in good health. Sequencing was performed on blood.

The CDR3 DNA reads as TGTGCCACCAGTGAACCCAGACAGGGGGAGGGGGATACGCAGTATTTT. This translates into CATSEPRQGEGDTQYF. The chain carries TRBV24-1 and TRBJ2-3, with TRBD1 identical over 9 bases. The germline gives CDR1 KGHDR, CDR2 SFDVKD. With 4 bases clipped from V and 6 bases from J, the junction kept 10 bases outside the gene matches. There are 16 residues in the CDR3.